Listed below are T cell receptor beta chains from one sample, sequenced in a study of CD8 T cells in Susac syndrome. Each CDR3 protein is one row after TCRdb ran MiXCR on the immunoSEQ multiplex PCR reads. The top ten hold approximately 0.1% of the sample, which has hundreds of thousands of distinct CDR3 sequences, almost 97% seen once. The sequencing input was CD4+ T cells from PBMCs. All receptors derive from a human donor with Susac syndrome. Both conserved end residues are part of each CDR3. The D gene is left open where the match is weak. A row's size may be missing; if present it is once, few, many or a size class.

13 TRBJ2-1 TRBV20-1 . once TGCAGTGCTAGAGATCGTCATTCCAATGAGCAGTTCTTC CSARDRHSNEQFF
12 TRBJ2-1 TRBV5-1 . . TGCGCCAGCAGCTTGTCGGGGAATATGCGGTTCTTC CASSLSGNMRFF
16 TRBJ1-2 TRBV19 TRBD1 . TGTGCCAGTAGTATCCGGACAGGGACCGCTAACTATGGCTACACCTTC CASSIRTGTANYGYTF
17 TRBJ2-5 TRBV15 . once TGTGCCACCAGCAGAGTGGGGGGAATAAGGCCCCAAGAGACCCAGTACTTC CATSRVGGIRPQETQYF
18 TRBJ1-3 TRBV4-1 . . TGCGCCAGCAGCCAAGGGATTCCGGGGGGTAGAACTGGAAACACCATATATTTT CASSQGIPGGRTGNTIYF
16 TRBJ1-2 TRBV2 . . TGTGCCAGCAGTGGGAAAGGGGCGGGAGCTAACTATGGCTACACCTTC CASSGKGAGANYGYTF
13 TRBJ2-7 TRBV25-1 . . TGTGCCAGCAGTACCTTCCTAGCTTACGAGCAGTACTTC CASSTFLAYEQYF
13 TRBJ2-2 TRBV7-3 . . TGTGCCAGCAGCTTAAGGGACGCCGGGGAGCTGTTTTTT CASSLRDAGELFF
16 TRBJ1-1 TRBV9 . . TGTGCCAGCAGCGCAGAAGGCCCGGGGCGCGCGGCTGAAGCTTTCTTT CASSAEGPGRAAEAFF
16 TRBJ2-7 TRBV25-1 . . TGTGCCAGCAGTGAATGTAAAGGGGTATATTGCTACGAGCAGTACTTC CASSECKGVYCYEQYF
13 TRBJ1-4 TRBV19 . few TGTGCCAGTAGTCCCCGCGGAAATGAAAAACTGTTTTTT CASSPRGNEKLFF
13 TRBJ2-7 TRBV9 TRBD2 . TGTGCCAGCAGTCAAGCGGGAGTTGACGAGCAGTACTTC CASSQAGVDEQYF
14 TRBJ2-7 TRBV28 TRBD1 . TGTGCCAGCAGCTATCCCAGGACAGGGGACGAGCAGTACTTC CASSYPRTGDEQYF
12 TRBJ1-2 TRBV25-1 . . TGTGCCAGCAGTGAACCAGGGGATGGCTACACCTTC CASSEPGDGYTF
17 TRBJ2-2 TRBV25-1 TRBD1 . TGTGCCAGCAGCAAACAGGGGACAGCGGCGAACACCGGGGAGCTGTTTTTT CASSKQGTAANTGELFF
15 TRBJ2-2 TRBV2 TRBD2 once TGTGCCAGCAGAAGACTAGCGGGAGGGCACCGGGAGCTGTTTTTT CASRRLAGGHRELFF
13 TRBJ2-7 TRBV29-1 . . TGCAGCGTTACTGACAGTAGGGCCTACGAGCAGTACTTC CSVTDSRAYEQYF
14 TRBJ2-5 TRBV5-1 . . TGCGCCAGCAGCCGGGGACGGACTAAAGAGACCCAGTACTTC CASSRGRTKETQYF
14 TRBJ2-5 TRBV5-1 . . TGCGCCAGCAGCTTCGGAGGACCACAAGAGACCCAGTACTTC CASSFGGPQETQYF
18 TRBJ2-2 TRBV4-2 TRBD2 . TGTGCCAGCAGCCAAGAACTAAAGACTAGCGGGGATTCCTGGGAGCTGTTTTTT CASSQELKTSGDSWELFF
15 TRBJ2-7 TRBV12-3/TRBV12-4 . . TGTGCCAGCAGTTCGAACAGAGAACGGATGTACGAGCAGTACTTC CASSSNRERMYEQYF
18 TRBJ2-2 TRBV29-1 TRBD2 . TGCAGCATTTCCCCCCCGGGACTAGCGGGAGCCCCAACCGGGGAGCTGTTTTTT CSISPPGLAGAPTGELFF
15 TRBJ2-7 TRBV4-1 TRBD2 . TGCGCCAGCAGCCCCCTCAGCGGGAGAGACTACGAGCAGTACTTC CASSPLSGRDYEQYF
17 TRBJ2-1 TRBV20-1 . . TGCAGTGCTAGAAAAACAGGGAGCGTGAGCTCCTACAATGAGCAGTTCTTC CSARKTGSVSSYNEQFF
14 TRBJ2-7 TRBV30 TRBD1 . TGTGCCTGGAGCCTAGGGACAGGGCTTTGGGAGCAGTACTTC CAWSLGTGLWEQYF
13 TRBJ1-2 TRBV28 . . TGTGCCAGCAGCCAAGACAGGAGATATGGCTACACCTTC CASSQDRRYGYTF
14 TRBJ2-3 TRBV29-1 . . TGCAGCGTTGAAAGGTTGGACCTTGATGATACGCAGTATTTT CSVERLDLDDTQYF
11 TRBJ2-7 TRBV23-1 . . TGCGCCAGCACCTCCCGGGGCGAGCAGTACTTC CASTSRGEQYF
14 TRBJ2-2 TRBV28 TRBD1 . TGTGCCAGTCAGGGGGCGTCGAACACCGGGGAGCTGTTTTTT CASQGASNTGELFF
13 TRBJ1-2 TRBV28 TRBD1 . TGTGCCAGCAGCCCCGGGACAGGGTGGGGCTACACCTTC CASSPGTGWGYTF
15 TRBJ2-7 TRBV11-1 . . TGTGCCAGCAGTTCCTCGGGCGGAAGACCCTCCGAGCAGTACTTC CASSSSGGRPSEQYF
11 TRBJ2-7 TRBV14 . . TGTGCCAGCAGCTGGCAAGGGGCCACATACTTC CASSWQGATYF
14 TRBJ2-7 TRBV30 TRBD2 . TGTGCCTGGAACAGAGGACTAGCTGCGTACGAGCAGTACTTC CAWNRGLAAYEQYF
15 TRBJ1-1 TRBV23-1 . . TGCGCCAGCAGTCAAAGGCGCCAGCTGAACACTGAAGCTTTCTTT CASSQRRQLNTEAFF
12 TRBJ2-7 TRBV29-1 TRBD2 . TGCAGCGGCGGGGCTAGCGGCTACGAGCAGTACTTC CSGGASGYEQYF
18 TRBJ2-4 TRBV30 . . TGTGCCTGGAGTAGTACCCCGATTCGGGAGAGGAACAAAAACATTCAGTACTTC CAWSSTPIRERNKNIQYF
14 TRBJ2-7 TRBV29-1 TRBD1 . TGCAGCGTCAGAATCGGGACAGGTCTCGGTAAGCAGTACTTC CSVRIGTGLGKQYF
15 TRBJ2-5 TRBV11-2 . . TGTGCCAGCAGCCGTCCGGGACGGGGCCAAGAGACCCAGTACTTC CASSRPGRGQETQYF
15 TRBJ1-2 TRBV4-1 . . TGCGCCAGCAGCCAGGGCCAGGTGGTCCCCTATGGCTACACCTTC CASSQGQVVPYGYTF
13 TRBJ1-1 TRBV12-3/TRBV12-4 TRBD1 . TGTGCCAGCACAACCCAGGGGGACACTGAAGCTTTCTTT CASTTQGDTEAFF
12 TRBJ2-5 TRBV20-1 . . TGCAGTGCTAGCTGGGAGGCAGAGACCCAGTACTTC CSASWEAETQYF
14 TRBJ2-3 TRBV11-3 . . TGTGCCAGCAGATACGGCGGTTACACAGATACGCAGTATTTT CASRYGGYTDTQYF
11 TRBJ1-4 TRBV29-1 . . TGCAGCGTTGGAACGGCCTGGAAACTGTTTTTT CSVGTAWKLFF
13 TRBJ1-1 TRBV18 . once TGTGCCAGCTCACAACCGGGGCTGTCTGAAGCTTTCTTT CASSQPGLSEAFF